This T cell receptor beta chain was documented in a study of immune reconstitution after stem cell transplant in scleroderma. TCRdb processed the RT-PCR reads anew with MiXCR; each CDR3 protein has one entry. Of 5,000 or so distinct CDR3 sequences in the sample, 8.5% were seen once. This clonotype is medium-sized (0.01 to 0.1%) by share. Germline CDR1 is MNHNS and CDR2 is SASEGT. This CDR3 is built from 15 residues. With 2 bases clipped from V and 6 bases from J, the junction kept 6 bases outside the gene matches. The sample was gathered before or after autologous hematopoietic stem cell transplantation (not recorded which). This chain uses TRBV6-1 with TRBJ2-1; 8 bases align to TRBD2. The TCR originated in a male donor with systemic sclerosis. The CDR3 DNA sequence: TGTGCCAGCAGTGAACCCAGCGGGGGATTCAATGAGCAGTTCTTC. Its translation is CASSEPSGGFNEQFF.